This T cell receptor beta chain was documented in a study of blood T cell repertoires in COVID-19. The overall study: The samples span acute and convalescent COVID-19 from the United States, Italy and Spain. From T cells, B-cell-depleted T cells, or PBMCs came the material, which was cDNA or gDNA.

Symptom resolution, clearance, or two negative PCRs marked donors in Cohort 3 as recovered. Per the study methods: Reference gene primer amplification in the assay estimated nucleated cell counts. Clones were read by immunoSEQ multiplex PCR, and TCRdb kept only the in-frame ones, dropping some. V, J and clone size reflect that table, while D and trimming were determined from the DNA. The table has approximately 250,000 clones, roughly 90% seen once; the top ten hold roughly 3.7%. Germline CDR1 and CDR2: MNHEY and SVGAGI. The CDR3 covers 14 residues. Trimming shortened V by 7 bases and J by 2 bases, and 12 bases separated the two germline ends.

The receptor was derived from a woman aged 25 to 39 who had recovered from COVID-19. The gene calls are TRBV6-5 and TRBJ1-5; D gene uncertain. Sample: PBMCs or T cells enriched from blood (not recorded which). This CDR3 reads CASTLPGRNQPQHF. The CDR3 nucleotides are TGTGCCAGCACCTTACCGGGTCGCAATCAGCCCCAGCATTTT.